The entry below describes one T cell receptor beta chain. These data come from a study of T cell responses to AZD1222 COVID-19 vaccine. CDR3 length: 15 amino acids. Looked up from germline, CDR1 is SGDLS and CDR2 is YYNGEE. V was pared by 0 bases and J by 5 bases, with 14 bases between. Using immunoSEQ multiplex PCR, the repertoire was profiled, and TCRdb retains in-frame clones only, with some absent. The sample yields approximately 80,000 clones, more than 80% seen once. The input for sequencing was peripheral blood, taken on day 0 of AZD1222 vaccination. This TCR was recovered from an adult in good health. The chain carries TRBV9 and TRBJ1-1; D is possibly TRBD1 (6 bases). The CDR3, as DNA: TGTGCCAGCAGCGTAGTAGGGACAAAGAGGACTGAAGCTTTCTTT. Translation gives CASSVVGTKRTEAFF.